A single T cell receptor (beta chain) is shown here with its context. The antigen is unknown. The data stem from a study of T cell responses to AZD1222 COVID-19 vaccine. V lost 4 bases and J 4 bases, leaving 10 bases between the germline ends. The CDR3 runs 14 residues. CDR1 is MGHRA, CDR2 YSYEKL, per germline. The study's findings and limits: Dominant CD4 TCR responses targeted spike regions 160-218 and 743-854. Unmutated variant regions are reportedly the target of nearly half of TCRs that are spike-specific.

Sequencing used immunoSEQ multiplex PCR; TCRdb keeps in-frame clones, though not all of them. Of about 110,000 clones in the sample, 89% are singletons; the top ten hold roughly 3%. The specimen was peripheral blood, collected on day 0 of MenACWY control vaccination. The rearrangement joins TRBV4-1 to TRBJ1-4; D is undetermined. The clonotype comes from an adult in good health. The DNA of the CDR3 is TGCGCCAGCAGCCTTACACACAATAATGAAAAACTGTTTTTT. This codes for CASSLTHNNEKLFF.